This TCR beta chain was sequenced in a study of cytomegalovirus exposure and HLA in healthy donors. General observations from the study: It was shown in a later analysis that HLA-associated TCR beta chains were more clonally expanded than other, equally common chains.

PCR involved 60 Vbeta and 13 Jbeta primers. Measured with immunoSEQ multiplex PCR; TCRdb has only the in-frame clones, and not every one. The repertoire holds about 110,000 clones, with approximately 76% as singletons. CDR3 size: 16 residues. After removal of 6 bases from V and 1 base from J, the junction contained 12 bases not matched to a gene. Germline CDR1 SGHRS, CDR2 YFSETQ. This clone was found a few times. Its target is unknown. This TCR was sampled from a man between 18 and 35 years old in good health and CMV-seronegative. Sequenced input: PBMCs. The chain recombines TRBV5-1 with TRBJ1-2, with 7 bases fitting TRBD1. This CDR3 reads CASKPTGPNFNYGYTF. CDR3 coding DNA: TGCGCCAGCAAACCGACAGGGCCAAACTTTAACTATGGCTACACCTTC.